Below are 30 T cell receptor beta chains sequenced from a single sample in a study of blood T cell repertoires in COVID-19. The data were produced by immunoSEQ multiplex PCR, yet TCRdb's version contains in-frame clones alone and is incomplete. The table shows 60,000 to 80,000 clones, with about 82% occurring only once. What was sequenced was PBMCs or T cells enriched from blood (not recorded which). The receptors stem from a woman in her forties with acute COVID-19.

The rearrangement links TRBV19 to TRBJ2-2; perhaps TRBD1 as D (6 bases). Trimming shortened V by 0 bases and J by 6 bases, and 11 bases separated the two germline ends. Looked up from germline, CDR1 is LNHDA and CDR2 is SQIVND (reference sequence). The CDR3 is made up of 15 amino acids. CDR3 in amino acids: CASSIDNTGSGELFF. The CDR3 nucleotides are TGTGCCAGTAGTATAGACAACACAGGGTCCGGGGAGCTGTTTTTT.

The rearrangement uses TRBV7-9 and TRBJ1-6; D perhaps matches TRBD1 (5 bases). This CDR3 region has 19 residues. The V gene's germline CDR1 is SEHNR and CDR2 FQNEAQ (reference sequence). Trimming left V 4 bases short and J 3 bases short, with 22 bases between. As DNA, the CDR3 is TGTGCCAGCAGCTCCCCACCGGGGGGGGACGCCAGCTATAATTCACCCCTCCACTTT. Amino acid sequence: CASSSPPGGDASYNSPLHF.

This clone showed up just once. The CDR3 region is CASSPTKTPGPYGYTF. The CDR3 DNA is TGTGCCAGCTCACCAACGAAGACCCCTGGGCCTTATGGCTACACCTTC. V and J are TRBV18 and TRBJ1-2; D gene uncertain. CDR1 is KGHSH, CDR2 LQKENI, per germline. V shed 2 bases and J shed 5 bases, with 18 bases lying between them. The CDR3 contains 16 residues.

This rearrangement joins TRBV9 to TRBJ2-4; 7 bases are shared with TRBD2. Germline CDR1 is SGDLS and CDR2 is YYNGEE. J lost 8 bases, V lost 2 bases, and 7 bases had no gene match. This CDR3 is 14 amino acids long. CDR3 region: CASSVLGGADIQYF. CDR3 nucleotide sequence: TGTGCCAGCAGCGTCCTGGGAGGGGCGGACATTCAGTACTTC.

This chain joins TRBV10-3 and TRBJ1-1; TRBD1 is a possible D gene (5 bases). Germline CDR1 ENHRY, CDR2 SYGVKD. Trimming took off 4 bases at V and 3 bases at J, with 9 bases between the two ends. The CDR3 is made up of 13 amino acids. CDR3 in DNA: TGTGCCATCAGTGCCAGGGCCGACACTGAAGCTTTCTTT. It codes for CAISARADTEAFF.

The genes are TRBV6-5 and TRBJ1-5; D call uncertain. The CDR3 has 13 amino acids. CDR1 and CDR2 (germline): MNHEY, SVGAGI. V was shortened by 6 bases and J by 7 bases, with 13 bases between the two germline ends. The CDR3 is CASRLEGWQPQHF. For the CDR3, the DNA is TGTGCCAGCAGGTTGGAGGGCTGGCAGCCCCAGCATTTT.

The CDR3 DNA is TGTGCCAGCAGTACCCCGGGACAGGGGACCTACGAGCAGTACTTC. This encodes CASSTPGQGTYEQYF. The rearrangement links TRBV28 to TRBJ2-7; TRBD1 matches 10 bases. This CDR3 has 15 amino acids. Germline assignment: CDR1 MDHEN and CDR2 SYDVKM. The trim removed 5 bases at V and 2 bases at J, leaving 6 bases unmatched.

CDR3 coding DNA: TGTGCCAGCAGGCTGGGGGGGTCAGATACGCAGTATTTT. Translation: CASRLGGSDTQYF. The chain uses TRBV6-5 and TRBJ2-3, with 7 bases lining up with TRBD2. Trimming cost V 6 bases and J 4 bases; bases outside gene matches: 4. This CDR3 is 13 amino acids long. Germline V CDR1 and CDR2: MNHEY, SVGAGI.

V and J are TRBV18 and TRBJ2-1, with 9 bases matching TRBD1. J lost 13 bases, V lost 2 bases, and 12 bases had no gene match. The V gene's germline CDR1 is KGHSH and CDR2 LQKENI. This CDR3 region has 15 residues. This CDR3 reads CASSPSVGQGVSQFF. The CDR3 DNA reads TGTGCCAGCTCACCATCGGTGGGACAGGGAGTTTCTCAGTTCTTC.

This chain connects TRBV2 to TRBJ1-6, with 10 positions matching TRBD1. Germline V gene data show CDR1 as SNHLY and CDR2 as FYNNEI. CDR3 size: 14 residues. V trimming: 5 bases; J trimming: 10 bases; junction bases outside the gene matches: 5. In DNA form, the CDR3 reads TGTGCCAGCAGTCGGGACAGGGGACAGTCACCCCTCCACTTT. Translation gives CASSRDRGQSPLHF.

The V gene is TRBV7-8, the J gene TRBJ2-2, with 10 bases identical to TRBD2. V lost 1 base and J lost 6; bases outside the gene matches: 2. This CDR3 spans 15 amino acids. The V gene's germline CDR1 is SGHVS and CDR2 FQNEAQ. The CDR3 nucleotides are TGTGCCAGCAGCTTAGGGACTAGCGGAGCCGGGGAGCTGTTTTTT. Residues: CASSLGTSGAGELFF.

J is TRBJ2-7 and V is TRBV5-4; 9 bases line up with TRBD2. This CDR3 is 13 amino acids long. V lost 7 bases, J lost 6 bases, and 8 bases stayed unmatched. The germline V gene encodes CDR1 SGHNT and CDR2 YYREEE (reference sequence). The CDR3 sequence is CASAGGPIREQYF. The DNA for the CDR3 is TGTGCCAGCGCGGGAGGGCCAATTCGCGAGCAGTACTTC. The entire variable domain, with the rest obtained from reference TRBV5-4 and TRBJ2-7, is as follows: ETGVTQSPTHLIKTRGQQVTLRCSSQSGHNTVSWYQQALGQGPQFIFQYYREEENGRGNFPPRFSGLQFPNYSSELNVNALELDDSALYLCASAGGPIREQYFGPGTRLTVT.

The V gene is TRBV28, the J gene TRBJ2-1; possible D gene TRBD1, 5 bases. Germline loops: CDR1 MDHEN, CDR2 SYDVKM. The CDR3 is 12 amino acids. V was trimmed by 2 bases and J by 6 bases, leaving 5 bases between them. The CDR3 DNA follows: TGTGCCAGCAGTTTACAGGGCAATGAGCAGTTCTTC. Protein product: CASSLQGNEQFF.

The CDR3 region has the DNA TGCAGCGTTGAAACCGGGACAGGGAAAGACTATGGCTACACCTTC. This encodes CSVETGTGKDYGYTF. The chain joins TRBV29-1 to TRBJ1-2; 9 bases map to TRBD1. Germline V gene data show CDR1 as SQVTM and CDR2 as ANQGSEA. The CDR3 contains 15 residues. V shed 2 bases, J shed 3 bases, and the junction held 7 bases outside the gene matches.

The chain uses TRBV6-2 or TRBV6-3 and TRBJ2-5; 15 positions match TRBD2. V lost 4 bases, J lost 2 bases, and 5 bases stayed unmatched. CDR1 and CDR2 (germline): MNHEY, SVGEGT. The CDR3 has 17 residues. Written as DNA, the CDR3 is TGTGCCAGCAGTTCGGGACTAGCGGGGGGTATACAAGAGACCCAGTACTTC. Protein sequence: CASSSGLAGGIQETQYF.

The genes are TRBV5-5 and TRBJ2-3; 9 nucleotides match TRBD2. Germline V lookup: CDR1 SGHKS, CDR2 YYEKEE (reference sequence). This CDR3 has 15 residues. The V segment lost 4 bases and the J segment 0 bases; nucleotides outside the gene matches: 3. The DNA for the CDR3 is TGTGCCAGCAGCCCCGGACTAGCGAGCACAGATACGCAGTATTTT. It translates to CASSPGLASTDTQYF.

The CDR3 DNA reads as TGCGCCAGCAGCCAAGGGACGAAGGGGACGGGGGGTAACTTCGAGACCCAGTACTTC. It encodes CASSQGTKGTGGNFETQYF. The chain joins TRBV4-1 to TRBJ2-5; 7 nucleotides agree with TRBD2. CDR1 is MGHRA and CDR2 is YSYEKL in the germline V gene. The length of the CDR3 is 19 residues. V shed 1 base and J 5 bases; nucleotides not matched to a gene: 19.

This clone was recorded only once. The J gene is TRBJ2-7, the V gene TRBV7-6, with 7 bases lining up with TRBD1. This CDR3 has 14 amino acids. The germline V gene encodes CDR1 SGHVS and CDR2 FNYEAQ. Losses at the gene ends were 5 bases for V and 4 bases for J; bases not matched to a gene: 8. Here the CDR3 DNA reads TGTGCCAGCAGCCCCTCGGGCAGGGGGTACGAGCAGTACTTC. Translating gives CASSPSGRGYEQYF.

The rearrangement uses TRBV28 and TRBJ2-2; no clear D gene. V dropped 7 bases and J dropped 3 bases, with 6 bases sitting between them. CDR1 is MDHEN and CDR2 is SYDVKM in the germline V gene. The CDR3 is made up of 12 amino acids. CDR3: CASISYTGELFF. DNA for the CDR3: TGTGCCAGCATCTCCTACACCGGGGAGCTGTTTTTT.

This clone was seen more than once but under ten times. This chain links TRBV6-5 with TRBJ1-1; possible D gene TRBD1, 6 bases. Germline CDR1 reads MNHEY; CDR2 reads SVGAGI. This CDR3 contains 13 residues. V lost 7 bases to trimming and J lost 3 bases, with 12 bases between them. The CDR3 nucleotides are TGTGCCAGCACCGGACAGATATACACTGAAGCTTTCTTT. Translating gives CASTGQIYTEAFF.

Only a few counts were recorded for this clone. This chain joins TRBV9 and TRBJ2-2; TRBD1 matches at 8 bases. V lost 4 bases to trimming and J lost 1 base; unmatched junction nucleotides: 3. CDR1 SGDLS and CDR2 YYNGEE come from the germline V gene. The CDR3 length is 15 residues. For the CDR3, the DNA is TGTGCCAGCAGCACCGGACAGGGGAACACCGGGGAGCTGTTTTTT. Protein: CASSTGQGNTGELFF.

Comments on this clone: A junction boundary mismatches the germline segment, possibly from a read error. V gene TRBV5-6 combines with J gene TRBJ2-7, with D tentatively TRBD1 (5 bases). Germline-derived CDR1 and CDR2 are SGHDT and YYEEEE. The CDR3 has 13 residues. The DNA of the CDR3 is TGTGCCAACAGCGTGACAGCTTTCTACGAGCAGTACTTC. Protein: CANSVTAFYEQYF. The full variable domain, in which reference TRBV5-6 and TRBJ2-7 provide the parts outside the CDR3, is DAGVTQSPTHLIKTRGQQVTLRCSPKSGHDTVSWYQQALGQGPQFIFQYYEEEERQRGNFPDRFSGHQFPNYSSELNVNALLLGDSALYLCANSVTAFYEQYFGPGTRLTVT.

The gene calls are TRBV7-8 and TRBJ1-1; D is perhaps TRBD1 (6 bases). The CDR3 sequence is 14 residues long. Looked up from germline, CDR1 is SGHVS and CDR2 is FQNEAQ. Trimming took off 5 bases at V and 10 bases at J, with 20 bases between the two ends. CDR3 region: CASSHDDRMNRAFF. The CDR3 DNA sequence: TGTGCCAGCAGCCATGACGACAGGATGAACCGAGCTTTCTTT.

The CDR3 here is CASSLGQGATYSGNTIYF. The CDR3 DNA follows: TGCGCCAGCAGCTTGGGGCAGGGGGCGACTTATTCTGGAAACACCATATATTTT. The J gene is TRBJ1-3, the V gene TRBV5-1; 8 bases are shared with TRBD1. The germline V gene has CDR1 SGHRS and CDR2 YFSETQ. CDR3 size: 18 residues. The junction had 9 bases not matched to a gene; V was cut back by 0 bases and J by 1 base.

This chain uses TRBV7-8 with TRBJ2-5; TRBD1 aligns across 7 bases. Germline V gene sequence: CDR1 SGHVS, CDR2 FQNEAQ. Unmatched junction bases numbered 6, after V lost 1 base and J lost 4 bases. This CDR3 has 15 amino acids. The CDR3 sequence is CASSLDGGQSETQYF. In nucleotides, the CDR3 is TGTGCCAGCAGCTTAGATGGGGGACAGTCAGAGACCCAGTACTTC.

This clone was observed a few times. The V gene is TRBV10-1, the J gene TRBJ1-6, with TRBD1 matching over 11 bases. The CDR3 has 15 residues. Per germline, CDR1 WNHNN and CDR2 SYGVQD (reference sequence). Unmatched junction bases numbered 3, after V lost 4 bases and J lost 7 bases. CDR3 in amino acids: CASSVGTGGNSPLHF. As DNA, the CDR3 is TGCGCCAGCAGTGTCGGGACAGGGGGAAATTCACCCCTCCACTTT.

CDR3 nucleotide sequence: TGTGCCAGCAGTTCCCCGACAGGGGGCCAGACAGATACGCAGTATTTT. Amino acids: CASSSPTGGQTDTQYF. The gene calls are TRBV6-5 and TRBJ2-3, with 10 bases lining up with TRBD1. Germline CDR1 is MNHEY and CDR2 is SVGAGI. This CDR3 is built from 16 residues. V lost 4 bases and J lost 3; bases outside the gene matches: 7.

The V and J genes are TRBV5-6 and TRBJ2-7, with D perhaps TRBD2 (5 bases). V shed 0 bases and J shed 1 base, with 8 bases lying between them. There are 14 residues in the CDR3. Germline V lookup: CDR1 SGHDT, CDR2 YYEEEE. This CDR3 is CASSLAGLSYEQYF. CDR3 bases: TGTGCCAGCAGCTTGGCCGGACTGTCCTACGAGCAGTACTTC.

This CDR3 is CASSPEGGRSNQPQHF. The CDR3 coding sequence is TGTGCCAGCAGCCCCGAGGGGGGGCGAAGCAATCAGCCCCAGCATTTT. The rearrangement joins TRBV4-2 to TRBJ1-5; TRBD1 is a possible D gene (6 bases). Germline V CDR1 and CDR2: LGHNA, YNFKEQ. This CDR3 contains 16 residues. V lost 4 bases and J 1 base, leaving 14 bases between the germline ends.

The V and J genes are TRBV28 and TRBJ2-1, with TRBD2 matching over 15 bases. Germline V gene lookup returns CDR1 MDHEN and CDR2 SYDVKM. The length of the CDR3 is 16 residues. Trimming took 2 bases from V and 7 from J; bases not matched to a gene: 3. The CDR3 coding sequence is TGTGCCAGCAGTTTAGGGACTAGCGGGAGGTGGAATGAGCAGTTCTTC. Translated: CASSLGTSGRWNEQFF.